This TCR beta chain stems from a study of control samples from healthy donors and cancer patients. Data came from immunoSEQ multiplex PCR; TCRdb stores just in-frame clones and leaves some out. The sample includes 150,000 to 160,000 clones, over 85% of them seen just once. V shed 2 bases and J shed 5 bases, with 11 bases lying between them. The CDR3 consists of 13 residues. Germline V gene lookup returns CDR1 SGHRS and CDR2 YFSETQ. This TCR was recovered from a man aged 50-59 years in good health. Sequenced: blood. The chain is built from TRBV5-1 and TRBJ2-7; tentatively, D is TRBD2 (5 bases). CDR3 DNA: TGCGCCAGCAGCTTCGAGAGGGTCCACGAGCAGTACTTC. It specifies CASSFERVHEQYF.